This TCR beta chain was recovered during a study of T cells in Graves' hyperthyroidism and ophthalmopathy (dated by TCRdb to about 2019). Study-level background: Peripheral blood samples were taken at initial diagnosis, before any treatment was given. After blood sampling, hyperthyroidism patients were treated with methimazole at a starting dose of 30 mg daily, and ophthalmopathy patients were treated with high-dose intravenous methylprednisolone. For training and testing, the roughly 93 patients in the discovery cohort were randomly divided in a 7:3 ratio. In addition, the study compared T-cell repertoires in thyroid tissue and in blood from roughly 6 Graves' hyperthyroidism patients. TCR Vbeta CDR3 sequencing of 120 to 150 peripheral blood samples (around 45 ophthalmopathy, approximately 80 hyperthyroidism and roughly 17 progressor patients) is reported in the paper. An independent validation cohort of about 19 hyperthyroidism patients and 17 patients who later progressed to ophthalmopathy tested prospective prediction of ophthalmopathy. To identify distinguishing TCR V-J signatures, a discovery cohort of around 98 patients was used, comprising roughly 45 with Graves' ophthalmopathy and 57 with stable Graves' hyperthyroidism.

Graves' hyperthyroidism was defined as stable when no progression to ophthalmopathy occurred over 18 months of follow-up. The hyperthyroidism patients were between 18 and 65 years old and newly diagnosed, with a disease duration of less than 2 months. Exclusion was applied to patients with uncontrolled infections, other autoimmune diseases, pregnancy or lactation. Diagnoses relied on clinical symptoms, serum thyroxine and TRAb, thyroid ultrasound and orbital computed tomography. PBMCs were separated from roughly 10 ml of fresh peripheral blood using Ficoll-Paque density gradient centrifugation. Total RNA was extracted with Trizol reagent, and quality was checked on an Agilent 2100 Bioanalyzer. Trimmed from V: 4 bases; trimmed from J: 7 bases; junction bases lacking a gene match: 6. CDR1 and CDR2 (SGHDN, FVKESK) derive from the germline V gene. Counted from cysteine to phenylalanine, this CDR3 has 14 amino acids. This entry keeps only the CDR3 DNA: 42 bases, framed from base 1.

TCR beta CDR3 regions were amplified from RNA transcripts. The first round of RT-PCR for the TCR CDR3 was performed with the HTBI primer set and the Qiagen OneStep RT-PCR kit. Libraries were constructed in a second round of multiplex PCR, after which size selection and purification were carried out. The libraries were sequenced on an Illumina HiSeq2000 using paired-end 100 bp reads. The original pipeline was this. SOAPnuke was used to process the raw data, with reads discarded if the reads contained adapters or uncalled bases, had a mean Phred below 15, or lacked an exact constant-primer or identifier match. High-quality paired reads were merged using COPE v1.2.5, and each unique nucleotide sequence was defined as a clonotype. MiTCR v1.1 was used to align the clonotypes against IMGT TRBV, TRBD and TRBJ reference segments. Analysis was restricted to V-J combinations with a frequency above 0.0001, which covered 99.2% of repertoires. A TCS score was defined as the ratio of F50 (clonal expansion) to E x V (chaos), with BLOSUM62-based TCRdist applied between CDR3 peptides within each V-J. Welch's t-statistics and random forest reduced 450 to 600 V-J features to roughly 13, which were used in a naive Bayes classifier (R e1071). Using fastp trimming at Q25 and MiXCR clonotype assembly, TCRdb reanalyzed the public sequencing data and kept in-frame beta chains. When rows share a CDR3 protein, they turn into one entry using the most common DNA and genes. What appears here as the V and J calls and clone size reflects TCRdb's work, not the paper's. In all, the sample holds about 620,000 distinct CDR3 sequences, and roughly 15% of those were seen once. The ten largest make up 3.5% to 4% of the sample.

Remarks on this clonotype: Its specific antigen is unknown. No qualities accompany the bases; no much larger clone lies one base away.

Broader findings and caveats from the paper: In validation, the model predicted progression to ophthalmopathy a median of 6.5 months before onset, with roughly 70% sensitivity and more than 72% specificity. Sample size was not statistically predetermined, and investigators were not blinded to group allocation. In cross-validation, a model built on a 13 V-J signature told ophthalmopathy apart from stable hyperthyroidism with 87.88% sensitivity and roughly 81% specificity, and in testing the same model reached 80%/75%. Most expanded thyroid clonotypes (frequency above 0.001) were also detected in blood, a finding suggesting that blood repertoires may reflect thyroid immune responses.

This sequence was found in a woman between 25 and 40 years old with Graves' hyperthyroidism. This chain is built from TRBV14 and TRBJ2-4; TRBD1 agrees with 8 junctional bases. Source material: blood. CDR3 protein: CASSPDRAQNIQYF. The DNA is as follows: TGTGCCAGCAGCCCGGACAGGGCCCAGAACATTCAGTACTTC.